Here is one TCR beta chain with its context. The target antigen is unknown. This sample was included in a study of Ad26.COV2.S vaccination and SARS-CoV-2 variants. Treatment: around 19 received Ad26.COV2.S at low or high dose, single or two shots; about 5 received placebo; per-sample allocation not given. The samples were gathered on day 63 after the first injection of vaccine or placebo. Study-wide findings and caveats: Placebo recipients showed lower spike-specific TCR breadth than vaccinees.

Using immunoSEQ multiplex PCR, the repertoire was profiled, and TCRdb retains in-frame clones only, with some absent. The sample has 200,000 to 250,000 clones; around nine tenths are singletons. CDR1 is LNHDA, CDR2 SQIVND, per germline (reference sequence). The CDR3 consists of 14 residues. Trimming removed 5 bases at V and 2 bases at J, with 13 bases between. The chain carries TRBV19 and TRBJ2-7; D gene unclear. The receptor was isolated from a person aged 18-60 years who received the Ad26.COV2.S COVID-19 vaccine or a placebo. The sequencing here drew on peripheral blood, taken in a trial of Ad26.COV2.S vaccine versus placebo. Here the CDR3 DNA reads TGTGCCAGTAGTCCAGGACCTGTAGCCTACGAGCAGTACTTC. Protein: CASSPGPVAYEQYF.